The 7 T cell receptor beta chains presented below share a single source sample, sequenced in a study of blood T cells in healthy people across ages. Then a second PCR, running about 7 to 11 cycles, was carried out with a sample-barcoded 5' primer and a J-beta primer mix. Via MiXCR, TCRdb re-called the 5' RACE reads, giving one row per CDR3 protein. The sample shows roughly 800,000 distinct CDR3 sequences, nearly 60% of them seen only once. Sequenced sample: blood. These TCRs come from a man between 25 and 39 years old in good health.

This clonotype has just a few counts. The V and J genes are TRBV28 and TRBJ2-3; D perhaps matches TRBD2 (6 bases). V gave up 6 bases and J gave up 4 bases, with 20 bases separating them. The CDR3 is 16 amino acids. Germline CDR1 is MDHEN and CDR2 is SYDVKM. The CDR3 sequence: CASSPTRGRSADTQYF. DNA for the CDR3: TGTGCCAGCAGCCCAACTAGAGGGAGGTCGGCAGATACGCAGTATTTT.

The chain uses TRBV11-2 and TRBJ2-7, with 7 bases aligning to TRBD2. This CDR3 contains 14 residues. The ends lost 1 base at V and 4 bases at J; junction bases unmatched: 4. CDR1 is SGHAT and CDR2 is FQNNGV in the germline V gene. CDR3 DNA: TGTGCCAGCAGCTTAGCAAGCGGGAAATACGAGCAGTACTTC. It translates to CASSLASGKYEQYF.

The chain employs TRBV7-9 and TRBJ2-1; 8 bases align to TRBD2. CDR3 length equals 19 residues. Germline V gene data show CDR1 as SEHNR and CDR2 as FQNEAQ (reference sequence). V shed 1 base, J shed 7 bases, and the junction held 18 bases outside the gene matches. The CDR3 protein is CASSLVGSSGGVNRNEQFF. CDR3 coding DNA: TGTGCCAGCAGCTTAGTGGGTTCCAGCGGGGGAGTGAACCGAAATGAGCAGTTCTTC.

The rearrangement joins TRBV7-6 to TRBJ2-7; a weak D match, TRBD1 (6 bases). The DNA end favors TRBJ2-4, so the J call may be wrong. The CDR3 is 15 residues long. The V gene's germline CDR1 is SGHVS and CDR2 FNYEAQ. The DNA of the CDR3 is TGTGCCAGCAGCTTAGACACAGGGTTACAGGGCATTCAGTACTTC. Its protein product is CASSLDTGLQGIQYF.

The chain is built from TRBV29-1 and TRBJ2-7, with 7 nucleotides matching TRBD1. The length of the CDR3 is 13 residues. The V and J ends lost 3 bases and 6 bases, in that order; junction bases with no gene match: 8. Germline loops: CDR1 SQVTM, CDR2 ANQGSEA. CDR3 in amino acids: CSVDVGRGSEQYF. CDR3 sequence (DNA): TGCAGCGTTGACGTTGGCAGGGGGAGCGAGCAGTACTTC.

This chain links TRBV29-1 with TRBJ2-5, with no clear D. Germline CDR1 SQVTM, CDR2 ANQGSEA. The CDR3 totals 15 residues. The V end was cut by 0 bases, the J end by 0 bases, with 11 bases between. CDR3 sequence (DNA): TGCAGCGTTGAAGACCGGAACATTTACCAAGAGACCCAGTACTTC. Its protein product is CSVEDRNIYQETQYF.

V and J are TRBV20-1 and TRBJ2-1; no reliable D call. Germline lookup yields CDR1 DFQATT and CDR2 SNEGSKA (reference sequence). The CDR3 covers 15 residues. Trimming stripped 3 bases from V and 0 bases from J, with 12 bases between. The CDR3 nucleotides read TGCAGTGCTAGGGCCCTCGCGAACTCCTACAATGAGCAGTTCTTC. Amino acids: CSARALANSYNEQFF.